The rows below give T cell receptor beta chains drawn from one sample of a study of blood T cell repertoires in COVID-19. Measured with immunoSEQ multiplex PCR; TCRdb has only the in-frame clones, and not every one. The sample yields over 100,000 clones, 85% seen once. The specimen was peripheral blood. The receptors stem from a man at least 80 years old with acute or convalescent COVID-19. Each CDR3 is given with its conserved first and last residue. Each record gives: D gene, V gene, J gene, clone size, CDR3 DNA, CDR3 protein. D genes are given only for firm matches. Expanded clones are given a class, and other clones once, few, many or no size at all.

TRBD1	TRBV3-1/TRBV3-2	TRBJ1-2	NA	TGTGCCAGCAGCCAAGCCCCCGGACAGGGTGGCTACACCTTC	CASSQAPGQGGYTF
NA	TRBV9	TRBJ2-2	NA	TGTGCCAGCAGCGTAGGGGGTAGCGATATTGTGTTCGGGGAGCTGTTTTTT	CASSVGGSDIVFGELFF
TRBD2	TRBV24-1	TRBJ2-2	few	TGTGCCACCAGTGATCCCTCGGGGGGGGGCCCAAACACCGGGGAGCTGTTTTTT	CATSDPSGGGPNTGELFF
TRBD1	TRBV19	TRBJ1-2	NA	TGTGCCAGTAGTCCGCGGGGACAGGGAAGTAACTATGGCTACACCTTC	CASSPRGQGSNYGYTF
TRBD2	TRBV29-1	TRBJ2-1	NA	TGCAGCGTCGCGGGGACTAGCGGGGGGAATGAGCAGTTCTTC	CSVAGTSGGNEQFF
TRBD2	TRBV6-6	TRBJ2-7	NA	TGTGCCAGCACCTACTCTAGCGGGAGCTACGAGCAGTACTTC	CASTYSSGSYEQYF
NA	TRBV18	TRBJ1-4	once	TGTGCCAGCTCACCACTGGCGGGAAATGAAAAACTGTTTTTT	CASSPLAGNEKLFF
TRBD1	TRBV5-6	TRBJ1-4	NA	TGTGCCAGCAGCTTACTCAGGGGGTCTAATGAAAAACTGTTTTTT	CASSLLRGSNEKLFF
NA	TRBV28	TRBJ2-3	NA	TGTGCCAGCGGCACAGGGTACACAGATACGCAGTATTTT	CASGTGYTDTQYF
TRBD1	TRBV7-2	TRBJ2-3	NA	TGTGCCAGCAGCTTACTACAGGGGGCGGAAACAGATACGCAGTATTTT	CASSLLQGAETDTQYF
TRBD1	TRBV5-6	TRBJ1-1	NA	TGTGCCAGCACGAGGGACAGGGGGATTGGCACTGAAGCTTTCTTT	CASTRDRGIGTEAFF
TRBD1	TRBV7-9	TRBJ2-5	many	TGTGCCAGCAGCTTGTCGCCGGGACAGGGGGCGGGAGAGACCCAGTACTTC	CASSLSPGQGAGETQYF
NA	TRBV6-5	TRBJ2-7	NA	TGTGCCACCGTATCAAGGGGTTCTACCTACGAGCAGTACTTC	CATVSRGSTYEQYF
NA	TRBV18	TRBJ2-7	NA	TGTGCCAGCTCACCAAACCGGGACATCCAGTACTTC	CASSPNRDIQYF
NA	TRBV18	TRBJ2-1	NA	TGTGCCAGCTCACCAAGGGTAGGGAGAGTTAATGAGCAGTTCTTC	CASSPRVGRVNEQFF
TRBD2	TRBV5-1	TRBJ2-3	NA	TGCGCCAGCAGCTTCGGCGGGGGGGAGTCTGATACGCAGTATTTT	CASSFGGGESDTQYF
NA	TRBV6-5	TRBJ1-2	NA	TGTGCCAGCAGTTGGGGCGATGGCTACACCTTC	CASSWGDGYTF
TRBD1	TRBV30	TRBJ2-1	NA	TGTGCCTGGAGTGTACGACAGGGCGCCTACAATGAGCAGTTCTTC	CAWSVRQGAYNEQFF
NA	TRBV7-2	TRBJ2-7	NA	TGTGCCAGCAGCTTAAAGCGCCACGGAGGGGACGAGCAGTACTTC	CASSLKRHGGDEQYF
NA	TRBV5-1	TRBJ2-5	once	TGCGCCAGCAGCTACTCGGGGGATCAAGAGACCCAGTACTTC	CASSYSGDQETQYF
NA	TRBV2	TRBJ2-7	NA	TGTGCCAGCAGGTGGTCTAACGAGCAGTACTTC	CASRWSNEQYF
TRBD2	TRBV6-5	TRBJ2-7	NA	TGTGCCAGCAGTTATGGGACTACGGGAGGAGAGCAGTACTTC	CASSYGTTGGEQYF
TRBD1	TRBV5-4	TRBJ2-5	NA	TGTGCCAGCAGCAGGACAGGGGAGGAGACCCAGTACTTC	CASSRTGEETQYF
NA	TRBV19	TRBJ1-3	NA	TGTGCCAGTAGTATAGGGGGGATCGGGACAACTGGAAACACCATATATTTT	CASSIGGIGTTGNTIYF
TRBD1	TRBV10-3	TRBJ1-3	NA	TGTGCCATCAGTGAGATACAGGGGGGAAGCTCTGGAAACACCATATATTTT	CAISEIQGGSSGNTIYF
NA	TRBV2	TRBJ2-3	once	TGTGCCAGCAGAGCACTGAACACAGATACGCAGTATTTT	CASRALNTDTQYF
TRBD1	TRBV5-1	TRBJ2-4	NA	TGCGCCAGCAGCTTGGGGGGACAGGCAGACATTCAGTACTTC	CASSLGGQADIQYF
NA	TRBV19	TRBJ2-7	NA	TGTGCCAGTAGTATGGGGGCCTTGTACGAGCAGTACTTC	CASSMGALYEQYF
TRBD2	TRBV10-3	TRBJ2-1	NA	TGTGCCATCAGTGTTAGCGGGAAGTCGGATGAGCAGTTCTTC	CAISVSGKSDEQFF
NA	TRBV6-5	TRBJ1-1	NA	TGTGCCACCTACAGGGTGAACACTGAAGCTTTCTTT	CATYRVNTEAFF